Sequencing of this TCR beta chain was carried out in a study of CD8+CD57+ T cells in acquired aplastic anemia. Template material for TCR beta VDJ and CDR3 profiling consisted of genomic DNA. TCRdb re-derived calls from the reads in MiXCR, one entry per CDR3 protein. The data show some 220,000 distinct CDR3 sequences, 34% seen once. Ten or more counts support this clonotype. Its antigen remains unknown. General study findings and limits: Roughly 31 CD8+ CDR3 sequences occurred in both the patients and the controls. CD8+ Simpson's diversity showed no significant patient-control difference.

The CDR3 spans 15 residues. Germline CDR1 is LGHNA and CDR2 is YSLEER. The junction had 9 bases not matched to a gene; V was cut back by 2 bases and J by 5 bases. This chain links TRBV4-3 with TRBJ2-7, with TRBD2 identical over 7 bases. The source of this sequence is a human donor in good health, serving as a control. Sequences were obtained from sorted CD4+, CD8+, or CD8+CD57+ T cells (not recorded which) from PBMCs. CDR3 DNA sequence: TGCGCCAGCAGCCAACTGGGACTATACAGAAACGAGCAGTACTTC. Protein product: CASSQLGLYRNEQYF.